A few counts support the clone carrying this T cell receptor (beta chain). Its matching antigen is unknown. The entry originates in a study of human T cells and chemical hapten exposure. Study conclusions and caveats: No shift was seen in TCRs above 1 in 1000 frequency with DPC sensitization. Among expanded TCRs, significantly more large CDR3 similarity clusters formed than among controls.

Attachment of unique molecular identifiers to individual cDNA molecules was performed in the library. TCRdb re-called the RACE reads through MiXCR, storing one row per CDR3 protein. There are fewer than 300,000 distinct CDR3 sequences in the sample; about 9% occur only once, and approximately 2.3% lies in the top ten. This CDR3 spans 19 amino acids. CDR1 SGHRS and CDR2 YFSETQ come from the germline V gene. Losses at the gene ends were 4 bases for V and 4 bases for J; bases not matched to a gene: 14. Time point reported: pre-sensitization, week 0. Treatment denoted: therapeutic diphenylcyclopropenone sensitization with weekly scalp DPC. Those who donated were patients with alopecia, 18 to 70 years of age, and suitable for DPC.

This material consisted of whole blood, taken in connection with sensitization to the hapten diphenylcyclopropenone (DPC). This chain connects TRBV5-1 to TRBJ2-1, with 13 nucleotides matching TRBD2. This sequence originates from a woman aged 40-49 years with alopecia areata. Some clones in this sample may be carry-over from other donors' samples. The chain's CDR3 is CASSRKGTSGTVKYNEQFF. In DNA, the CDR3 is TGCGCCAGCAGCCGGAAAGGGACTAGCGGGACCGTTAAATACAATGAGCAGTTCTTC.